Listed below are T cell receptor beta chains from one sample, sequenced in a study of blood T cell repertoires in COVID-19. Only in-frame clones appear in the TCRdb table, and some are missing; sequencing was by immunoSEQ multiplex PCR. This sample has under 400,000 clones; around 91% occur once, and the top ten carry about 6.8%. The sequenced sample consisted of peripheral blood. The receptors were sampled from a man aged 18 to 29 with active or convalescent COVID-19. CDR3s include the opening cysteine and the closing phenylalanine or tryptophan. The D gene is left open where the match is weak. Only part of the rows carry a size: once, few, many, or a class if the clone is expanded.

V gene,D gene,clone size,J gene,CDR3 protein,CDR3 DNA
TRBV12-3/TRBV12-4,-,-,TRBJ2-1,CASSLGVNEQFF,TGTGCCAGCAGTTTAGGAGTCAATGAGCAGTTCTTC
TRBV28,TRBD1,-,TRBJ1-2,CASSLNHGQGARGYTF,TGTGCCAGCAGCCTCAATCACGGACAGGGGGCGAGGGGCTACACCTTC
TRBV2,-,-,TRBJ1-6,CASSDELTYNSPLHF,TGTGCCAGCAGTGATGAGCTTACCTATAATTCACCCCTCCACTTT
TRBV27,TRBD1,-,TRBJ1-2,CASSTLTGAGYTF,TGTGCCAGCAGTACACTGACAGGGGCCGGCTACACCTTC
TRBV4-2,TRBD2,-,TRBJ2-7,CASSQEGEGWRLDEQYF,TGTGCCAGCAGCCAAGAGGGGGAGGGTTGGCGGCTAGACGAGCAGTACTTC
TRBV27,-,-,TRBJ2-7,CASSTRTAGYVYEQYF,TGTGCCAGCAGTACAAGGACAGCCGGGTACGTGTACGAGCAGTACTTC
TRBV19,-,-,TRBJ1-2,CASRAAGEYPGYTF,TGTGCCAGTAGGGCGGCAGGGGAATATCCTGGCTACACCTTC
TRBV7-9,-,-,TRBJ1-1,CASSLVEGSSTEAFF,TGTGCCAGCAGCTTAGTTGAGGGCTCGAGCACTGAAGCTTTCTTT
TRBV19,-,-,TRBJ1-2,CASSITGTDGYTF,TGTGCCAGTAGTATAACAGGGACGGATGGCTACACCTTC
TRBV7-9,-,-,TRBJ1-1,CASSLDREGLGAFF,TGTGCCAGCAGCTTAGACAGGGAGGGACTGGGGGCTTTCTTT
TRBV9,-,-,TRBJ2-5,CASSALGTNQETQYF,TGTGCCAGCAGCGCCTTGGGGACAAACCAAGAGACCCAGTACTTC
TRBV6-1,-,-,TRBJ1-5,CASSETGGLNQPQHF,TGTGCCAGCAGTGAGACGGGGGGTCTCAATCAGCCCCAGCATTTT
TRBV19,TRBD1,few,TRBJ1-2,CASSMTGQVNSYTF,TGTGCCAGTAGTATGACAGGACAGGTGAATTCCTACACCTTC
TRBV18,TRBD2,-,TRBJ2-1,CASSLRTSEYNEQFF,TGTGCCAGCTCACTCAGGACTAGCGAATACAATGAGCAGTTCTTC
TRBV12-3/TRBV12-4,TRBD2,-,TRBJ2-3,CASTSGGDTQYF,TGTGCCAGCACCAGCGGGGGCGATACGCAGTATTTT
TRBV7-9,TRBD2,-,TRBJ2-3,CAIPWTSRRTQYF,TGTGCCATACCCTGGACTAGCCGACGTACGCAGTATTTT
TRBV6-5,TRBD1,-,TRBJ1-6,CASRRDRESLHF,TGTGCCAGCAGACGGGACAGGGAGTCCCTCCACTTT
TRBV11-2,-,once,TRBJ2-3,CASSLADRELDTQYF,TGTGCCAGCAGCTTAGCGGACCGGGAGCTAGATACGCAGTATTTT
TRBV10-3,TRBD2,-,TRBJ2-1,CAISEGARLADNEQFF,TGTGCCATCAGTGAGGGGGCGAGACTAGCGGACAATGAGCAGTTCTTC
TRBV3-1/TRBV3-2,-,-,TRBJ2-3,CASSSRAGTDTQYF,TGTGCCAGCAGCTCGCGTGCCGGCACAGATACGCAGTATTTT
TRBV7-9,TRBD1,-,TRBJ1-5,CASSSPSGTGIGDQPQHF,TGTGCCAGCAGCTCTCCTTCCGGGACAGGGATAGGGGATCAGCCCCAGCATTTT
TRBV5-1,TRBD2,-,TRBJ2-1,CASSLETSGSLNEQFF,TGCGCCAGCAGCCTGGAGACTAGCGGGAGCCTCAATGAGCAGTTCTTC
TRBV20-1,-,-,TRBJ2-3,CSGTVGDTQYF,TGCAGTGGAACGGTCGGAGATACGCAGTATTTT
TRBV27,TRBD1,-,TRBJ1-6,CASSGGQEVSPLHF,TGTGCCAGCAGCGGGGGACAGGAGGTTTCACCCCTCCACTTT
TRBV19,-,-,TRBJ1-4,CASSSYRETNEKLFF,TGTGCCAGTAGTAGCTACAGGGAAACTAATGAAAAACTGTTTTTT
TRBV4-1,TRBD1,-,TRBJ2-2,CASSQGVTGGGGELFF,TGCGCCAGCAGCCAAGGAGTAACAGGGGGCGGCGGGGAGCTGTTTTTT
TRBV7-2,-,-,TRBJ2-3,CASSSGQLQWDTQYF,TGTGCCAGCAGCTCCGGACAGTTACAGTGGGATACGCAGTATTTT
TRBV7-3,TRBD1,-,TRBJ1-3,CASSLVPGGALSSGNTIYF,TGTGCCAGCAGCTTAGTCCCAGGGGGTGCCTTAAGCTCTGGAAACACCATATATTTT
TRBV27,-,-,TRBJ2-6,CASSFRTAHSGANVLTF,TGTGCCAGCAGTTTCAGGACTGCCCACTCTGGGGCCAACGTCCTGACTTTC
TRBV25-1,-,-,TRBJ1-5,CASSTGRGQPQHF,TGTGCCAGCAGTACAGGAAGGGGTCAGCCCCAGCATTTT
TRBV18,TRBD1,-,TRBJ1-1,CASSPSNRGNTEAFF,TGTGCCAGCTCACCATCTAACAGGGGGAACACTGAAGCTTTCTTT
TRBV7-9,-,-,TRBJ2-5,CASSLVLQETQYF,TGTGCCAGCAGCTTAGTACTCCAAGAGACCCAGTACTTC
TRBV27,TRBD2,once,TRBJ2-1,CASSLAGGSYNEQFF,TGTGCCAGCAGTCTAGCGGGAGGCTCCTACAATGAGCAGTTCTTC
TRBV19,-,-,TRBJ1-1,CASSKIATNTEAFF,TGTGCCAGTAGTAAGATAGCAACGAACACTGAAGCTTTCTTT
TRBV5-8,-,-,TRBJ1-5,CASSGKQGLAVNLPQHF,TGTGCCAGCAGCGGGAAACAGGGATTAGCCGTAAATCTCCCCCAGCATTTT
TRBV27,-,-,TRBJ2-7,CASSLTGTVGEQYF,TGTGCCAGCAGTTTAACAGGGACCGTCGGCGAGCAGTACTTC
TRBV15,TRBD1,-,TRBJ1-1,CATSGGQVNTEAFF,TGTGCCACCAGCGGGGGACAGGTCAACACTGAAGCTTTCTTT
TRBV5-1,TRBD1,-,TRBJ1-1,CASSYTGVVNTEAFF,TGCGCCAGCAGCTACACAGGGGTGGTGAACACTGAAGCTTTCTTT
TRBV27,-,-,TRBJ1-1,CASSPQTGIAFF,TGTGCCAGCAGTCCCCAGACAGGTATAGCTTTCTTT
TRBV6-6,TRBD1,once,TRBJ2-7,CASSYSGQGSYEQYF,TGTGCCAGCAGTTACTCAGGACAGGGGTCCTACGAGCAGTACTTC
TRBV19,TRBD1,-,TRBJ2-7,CASGTGGVYEQYF,TGTGCCAGTGGGACAGGGGGCGTCTACGAGCAGTACTTC